This TCR beta chain was obtained from a study of blood T cell repertoires in COVID-19. There are 13 residues in the CDR3. The V and J ends lost 1 base and 6 bases respectively, with 6 bases between them. Germline CDR1 KGHDR, CDR2 SFDVKD. Original data processing: Scientists estimated how many nucleated cells there were by amplifying reference gene primers. The data were produced by immunoSEQ multiplex PCR, yet TCRdb's version contains in-frame clones alone and is incomplete. The V and J calls and clone size come from that table; D and trimming were worked out from the DNA. The table has 110,000 or so clones, roughly nine tenths seen once.

Material for sequencing was peripheral blood. V usage is TRBV24-1 and J usage is TRBJ2-1; D not resolved. The sequence was obtained from a man between 65 and 80 years old with active or convalescent COVID-19. The CDR3 loop reads CATSDFRSNEQFF. CDR3 DNA: TGTGCCACCAGTGATTTCCGGTCCAATGAGCAGTTCTTC.